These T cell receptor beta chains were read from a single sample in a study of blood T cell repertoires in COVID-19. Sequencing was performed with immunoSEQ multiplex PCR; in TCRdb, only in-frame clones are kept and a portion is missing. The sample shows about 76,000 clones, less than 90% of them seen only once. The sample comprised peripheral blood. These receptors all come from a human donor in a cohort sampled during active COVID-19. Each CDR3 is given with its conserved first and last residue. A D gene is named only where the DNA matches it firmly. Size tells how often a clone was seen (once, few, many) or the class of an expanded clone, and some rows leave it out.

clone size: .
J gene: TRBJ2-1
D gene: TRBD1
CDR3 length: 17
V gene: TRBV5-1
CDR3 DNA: TGCGCCAGCAGCGGGGACAGGGGCCCCGCCCCCTACAATGAGCAGTTCTTC
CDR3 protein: CASSGDRGPAPYNEQFF

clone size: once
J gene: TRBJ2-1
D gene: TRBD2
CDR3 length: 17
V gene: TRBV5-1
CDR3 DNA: TGCGCCAGCAGCTTGGCCGGGACTAGGGGCTCCTACAATGAGCAGTTCTTC
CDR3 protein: CASSLAGTRGSYNEQFF

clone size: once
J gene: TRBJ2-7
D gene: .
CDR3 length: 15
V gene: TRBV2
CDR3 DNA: TGTGCCAGCAATCCCCGGCGGGGTAGCTCCTACGAGCAGTACTTC
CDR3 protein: CASNPRRGSSYEQYF

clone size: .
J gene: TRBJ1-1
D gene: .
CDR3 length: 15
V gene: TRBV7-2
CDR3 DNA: TGTGCCAGCAGCTTATCGGCGGTAGGGAACACTGAAGCTTTCTTT
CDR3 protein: CASSLSAVGNTEAFF

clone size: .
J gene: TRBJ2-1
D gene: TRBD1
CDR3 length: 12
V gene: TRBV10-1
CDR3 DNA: TGCGCCAGCAGTTGGGACAGGGGCGAGCAGTTCTTC
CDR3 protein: CASSWDRGEQFF

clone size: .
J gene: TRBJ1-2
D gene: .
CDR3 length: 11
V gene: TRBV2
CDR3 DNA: TGTGCCAGCAGTGAGGAGCGAGGCTACACCTTC
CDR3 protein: CASSEERGYTF

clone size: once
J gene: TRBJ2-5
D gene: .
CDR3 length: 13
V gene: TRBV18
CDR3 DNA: TGTGCCAGCTCGGGGACACAACAAGAGACCCAGTACTTC
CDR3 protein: CASSGTQQETQYF

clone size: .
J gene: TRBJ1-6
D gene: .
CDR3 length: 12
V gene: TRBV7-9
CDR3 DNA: TGTGCCAGCAACTCCAAGAATTCACCCCTCCACTTT
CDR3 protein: CASNSKNSPLHF

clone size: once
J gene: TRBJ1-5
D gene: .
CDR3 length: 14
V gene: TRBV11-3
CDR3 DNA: TGTGCCAGCAGCTTAGAGGGAGTTGGACAGCCCCAGCATTTT
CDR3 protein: CASSLEGVGQPQHF

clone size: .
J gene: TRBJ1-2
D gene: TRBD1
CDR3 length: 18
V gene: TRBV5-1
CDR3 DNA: TGCGCCAGCAGCCGCGACCCGGGACAGGCAAGTAAGGAGGATGGCTACACCTTC
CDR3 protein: CASSRDPGQASKEDGYTF

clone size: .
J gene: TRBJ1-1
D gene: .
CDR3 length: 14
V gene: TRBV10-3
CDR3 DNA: TGTGCCATCAGTGAACAGGGAGGGGGGACTGAAGCTTTCTTT
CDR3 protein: CAISEQGGGTEAFF

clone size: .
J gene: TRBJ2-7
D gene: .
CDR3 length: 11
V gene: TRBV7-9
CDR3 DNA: TGTGCCAGCAGCCCCGCGGGGGAGCAGTACTTC
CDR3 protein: CASSPAGEQYF

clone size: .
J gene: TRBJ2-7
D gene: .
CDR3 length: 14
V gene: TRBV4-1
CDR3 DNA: TGCGCCAGCAGCCAAGAGGTACAGGGACGCGAGCAGTACTTC
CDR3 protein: CASSQEVQGREQYF

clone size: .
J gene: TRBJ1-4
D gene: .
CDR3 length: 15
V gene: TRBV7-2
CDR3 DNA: TGTGCCAGCAGCCTCGGGGGCAGGGGAGGGGAAAAACTGTTTTTT
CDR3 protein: CASSLGGRGGEKLFF

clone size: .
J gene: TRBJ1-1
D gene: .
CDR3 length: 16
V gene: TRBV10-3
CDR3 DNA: TGTGCCATCAGTGAGCGGGGACTTCCGGAGGGCACTGAAGCTTTCTTT
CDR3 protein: CAISERGLPEGTEAFF

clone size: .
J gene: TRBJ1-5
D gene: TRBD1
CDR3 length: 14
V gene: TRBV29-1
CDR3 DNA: TGCAGCGTCGGGGACAGGGGAATCAGTCAGCCCCAGCATTTT
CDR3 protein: CSVGDRGISQPQHF

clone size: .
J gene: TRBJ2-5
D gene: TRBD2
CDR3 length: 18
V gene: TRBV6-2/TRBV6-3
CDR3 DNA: TGTGCCAGCAGTCCGACGGGACTAGCGGGGGCAGCGGGATGGGCCCAGTACTTC
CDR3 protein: CASSPTGLAGAAGWAQYF

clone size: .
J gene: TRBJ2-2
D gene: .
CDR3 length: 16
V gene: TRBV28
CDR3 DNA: TGTGCCAGCTTAGAACGGGGAGGGGGTCGCACCGGGGAGCTGTTTTTT
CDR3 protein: CASLERGGGRTGELFF

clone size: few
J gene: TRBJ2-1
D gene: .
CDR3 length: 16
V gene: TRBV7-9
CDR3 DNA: TGTGCCAGCAGCGCAAAAAGGCAGGGGTACTACAATGAGCAGTTCTTC
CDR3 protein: CASSAKRQGYYNEQFF

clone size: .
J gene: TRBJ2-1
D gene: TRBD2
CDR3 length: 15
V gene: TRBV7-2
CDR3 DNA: TGTGCCAGCAGCTTATTGGGGCTAGCGGGGGGGGTGCAGTTCTTC
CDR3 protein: CASSLLGLAGGVQFF

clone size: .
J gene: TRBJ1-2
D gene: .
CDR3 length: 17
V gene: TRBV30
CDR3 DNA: TGTGCCTGGTCTTTAGGTTCGACAGGTCTTTGGGACTATGGCTACACCTTC
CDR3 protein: CAWSLGSTGLWDYGYTF

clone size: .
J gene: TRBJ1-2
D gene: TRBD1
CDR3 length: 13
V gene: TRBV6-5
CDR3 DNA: TGTGCCAGCAGCGCCGGGACAGGCATCGGCTACACCTTC
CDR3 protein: CASSAGTGIGYTF

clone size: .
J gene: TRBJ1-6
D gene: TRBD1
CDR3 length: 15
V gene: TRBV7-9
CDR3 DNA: TGTGCCAGCAGCCCGCAGGGACAGGGGGCCCCACCCCTCCACTTT
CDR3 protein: CASSPQGQGAPPLHF

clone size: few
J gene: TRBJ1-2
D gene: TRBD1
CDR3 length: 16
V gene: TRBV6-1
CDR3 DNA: TGTGCCAGCAGTGAAACAGGGACAGGCCGGTTCTATGGCTACACCTTC
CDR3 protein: CASSETGTGRFYGYTF

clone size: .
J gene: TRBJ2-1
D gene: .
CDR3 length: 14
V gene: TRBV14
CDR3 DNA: TGTGCCAGATTTCCGGGAACCTCCTACAATGAGCAGTTCTTC
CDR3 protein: CARFPGTSYNEQFF

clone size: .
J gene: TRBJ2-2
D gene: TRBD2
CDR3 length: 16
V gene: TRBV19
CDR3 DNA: TGTGCCAGTAGTATGTATAGCGGGGTCAACACCGGGGAGCTGTTTTTT
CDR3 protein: CASSMYSGVNTGELFF

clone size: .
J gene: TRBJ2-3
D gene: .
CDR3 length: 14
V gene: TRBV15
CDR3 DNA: TGTGCCACCAGCAGAGTTGGAGGATCAGATACGCAGTATTTT
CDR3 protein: CATSRVGGSDTQYF

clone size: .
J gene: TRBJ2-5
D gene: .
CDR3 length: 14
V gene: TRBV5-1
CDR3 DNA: TGCGCCAGCAGCTTGCAGGCAGCCCAAGAGACCCAGTACTTC
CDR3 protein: CASSLQAAQETQYF

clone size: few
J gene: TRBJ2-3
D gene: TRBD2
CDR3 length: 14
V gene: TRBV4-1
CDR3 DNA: TGCGCCAGCAGCCAAAGGACTAGCGGGGATACGCAGTATTTT
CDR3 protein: CASSQRTSGDTQYF

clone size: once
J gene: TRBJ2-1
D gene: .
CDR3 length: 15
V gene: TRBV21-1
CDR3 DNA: TGTGCCAGCTTTTACCGGGACAGGGGGCGCGAGTGGCAGTTCTTC
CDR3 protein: CASFYRDRGREWQFF

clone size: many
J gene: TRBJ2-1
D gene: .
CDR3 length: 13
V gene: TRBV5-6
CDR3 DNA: TGTGCCAGCACTTTGGGGCAGTACAATGAGCAGTTCTTC
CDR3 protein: CASTLGQYNEQFF

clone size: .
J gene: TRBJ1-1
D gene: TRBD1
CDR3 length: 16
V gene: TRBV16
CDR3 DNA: TGTGCCAGCAGTCAGGGCAGGGGGAAGGAGAACACTGAAGCTTTCTTT
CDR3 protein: CASSQGRGKENTEAFF

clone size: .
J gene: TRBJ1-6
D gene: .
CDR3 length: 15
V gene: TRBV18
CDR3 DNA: TGTGCCAGCTCACCACAGACAGCTTTGAATTCACCCCTCCACTTT
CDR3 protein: CASSPQTALNSPLHF

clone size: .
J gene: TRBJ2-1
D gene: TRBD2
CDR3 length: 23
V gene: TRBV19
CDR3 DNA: TGTGCCAGTAGTAACCCCCGGGACAGGGGAACTAGCGGGAGGCCCAATGCCTACAATGAGCAGTTCTTC
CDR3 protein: CASSNPRDRGTSGRPNAYNEQFF

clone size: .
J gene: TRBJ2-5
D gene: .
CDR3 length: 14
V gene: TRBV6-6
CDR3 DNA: TGTGCCAGCAGTTACTACCGAGAGCAAGAGACCCAGTACTTC
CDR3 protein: CASSYYREQETQYF

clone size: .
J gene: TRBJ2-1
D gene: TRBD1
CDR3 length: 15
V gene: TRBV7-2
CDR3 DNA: TGTGCCAGCAGCTTACAGGGGGCGCGTTACAATGAGCAGTTCTTC
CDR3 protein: CASSLQGARYNEQFF

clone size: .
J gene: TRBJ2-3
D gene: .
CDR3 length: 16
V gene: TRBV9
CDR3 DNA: TGTGCCAGCAGCGTAGTCGGGGGTGAGAGAACAGATACGCAGTATTTT
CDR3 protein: CASSVVGGERTDTQYF

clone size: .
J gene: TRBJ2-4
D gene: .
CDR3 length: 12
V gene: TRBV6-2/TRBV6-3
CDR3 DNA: TGTGCCAGCAGTTACCCCAGGGAAATTCAGTACTTC
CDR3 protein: CASSYPREIQYF

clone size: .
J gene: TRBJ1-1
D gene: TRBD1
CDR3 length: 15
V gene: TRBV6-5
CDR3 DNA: TGTGCCAGCAGCGTTCAGGGGGCGCGAAGCACTGAAGCTTTCTTT
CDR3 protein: CASSVQGARSTEAFF

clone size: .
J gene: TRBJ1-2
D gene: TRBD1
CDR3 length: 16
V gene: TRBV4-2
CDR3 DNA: TGTGCCAGCAGCCAAGATCAGGGGGCGAGATTTGATGGCTACACCTTC
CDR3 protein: CASSQDQGARFDGYTF

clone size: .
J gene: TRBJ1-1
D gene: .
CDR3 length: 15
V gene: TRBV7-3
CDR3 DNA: TGTGCCAGCAGCCTTTCACAGGGTGGCGAAACTGAAGCTTTCTTT
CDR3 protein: CASSLSQGGETEAFF